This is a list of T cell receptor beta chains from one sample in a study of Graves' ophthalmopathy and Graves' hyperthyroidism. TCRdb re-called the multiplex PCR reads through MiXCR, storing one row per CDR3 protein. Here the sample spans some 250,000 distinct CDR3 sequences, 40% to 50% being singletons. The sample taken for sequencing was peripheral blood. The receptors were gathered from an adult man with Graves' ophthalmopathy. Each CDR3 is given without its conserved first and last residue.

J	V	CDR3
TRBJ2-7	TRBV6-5	ASSGQFNYEQY
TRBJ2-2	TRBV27	ASSLSRVNTGELF
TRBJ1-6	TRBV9	ASSAMTGVNSPLH
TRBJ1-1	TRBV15	ATSRDGGGRLTEAF
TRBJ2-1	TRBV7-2	ASSLGNSYPYNEQF
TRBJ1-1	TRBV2	ASRQVRTEAF
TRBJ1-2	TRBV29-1	SVEVGGPYGYT
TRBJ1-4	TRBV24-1	ATSEGATNEKLF
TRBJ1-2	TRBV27	ASSPYSPQGPYT
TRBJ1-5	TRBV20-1	SARSDRGYNQPQH
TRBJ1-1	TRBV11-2	ASSLRGGGTEAF
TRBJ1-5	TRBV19	ASSIVGRDNQPQH
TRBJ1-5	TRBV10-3	AISLTGSNQPQH
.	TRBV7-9	ASSLVSREQY
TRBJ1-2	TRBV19	ASSIGDKNYGYT
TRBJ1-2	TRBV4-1	ASSQATRQGLYGYT
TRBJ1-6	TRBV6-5	ASSRGLNSPLH
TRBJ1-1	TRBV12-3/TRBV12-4	ASSAWTANTEAF
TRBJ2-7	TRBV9	ASSVEGYEQY
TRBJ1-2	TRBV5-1	ASRETGEDHGYT
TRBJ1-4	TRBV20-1	SAQPGTKGKLF
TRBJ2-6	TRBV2	ASSTGDGGANVLT
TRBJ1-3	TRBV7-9	ASSPGQFYNTIY
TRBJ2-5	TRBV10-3	ANGQGPGETQY
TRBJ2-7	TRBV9	ASSRHKGGYEQY
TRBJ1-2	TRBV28	ASSFRTWGGYT
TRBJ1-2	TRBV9	ASSVANRGRGNGYT
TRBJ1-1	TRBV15	ATSRDTGTTEAF
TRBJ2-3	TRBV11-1	ASSPGQGWDTQY
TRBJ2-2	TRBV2	ASLALTGRTGELF
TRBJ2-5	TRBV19	ASSPGLGEANQETQY
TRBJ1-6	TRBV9	ASSYGQGDNSPLH
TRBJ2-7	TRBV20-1	SASALSGVSSYEQY
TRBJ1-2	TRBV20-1	SAAAHNS